The 15 T cell receptor beta chains in this list originate from one sample, sequenced in a study of blood T cell repertoires in COVID-19. Sequencing used immunoSEQ multiplex PCR; TCRdb keeps in-frame clones, though not all of them. The table lists over 110,000 clones, roughly 85% of them singletons. The sample was peripheral blood. Source of these receptors: a man aged 55 to 70 with acute or convalescent COVID-19.

Written as DNA, the CDR3 is TGTGCCAGCAGCTCCTCCGATGGATCCTGGGCTGAGCAGTTCTTC. Translated: CASSSSDGSWAEQFF. The chain combines TRBV7-2 with TRBJ2-1; D ambiguous. Germline V lookup: CDR1 SGHTA, CDR2 FQGNSA. V lost 4 bases, J lost 9 bases, and 19 bases lay in between. CDR3 length: 15 residues. Complete variable domain (other parts from reference TRBV7-2 and TRBJ2-1): GAGVSQSPSNKVTEKGKDVELRCDPISGHTALYWYRQSLGQGLEFLIYFQGNSAPDKSGLPSDRFSAERTGGSVSTLTIQRTQQEDSAVYLCASSSSDGSWAEQFFGPGTRLTVL.

This rearrangement joins TRBV27 to TRBJ1-6, with D tentatively TRBD1 (5 bases). Trimming pared 3 bases from V and 9 bases from J, leaving 12 bases between. Per germline, CDR1 MNHEY and CDR2 SMNVEV (reference sequence). The CDR3 spans 14 residues. CDR3 residues: CASSFPGVSSPLHF. DNA for the CDR3: TGTGCCAGCAGTTTTCCGGGGGTTAGTTCACCCCTCCACTTT.

V is TRBV29-1 and J is TRBJ2-2, with D possibly being TRBD2 (6 bases). In germline, CDR1 is SQVTM, CDR2 ANQGSEA. V was pared by 7 bases and J by 2 bases, with 11 bases between. The CDR3 is 13 residues long. The CDR3: CSARDSNTGELFF. The CDR3 DNA is TGCAGCGCCCGGGACTCCAACACCGGGGAGCTGTTTTTT.

J is TRBJ2-7 and V is TRBV3-1 (or the pseudogene TRBV3-2); 8 bases are a match to TRBD1. Trimming at V came to 3 bases and at J to 6 bases, leaving 4 bases not matched to a gene. Germline CDR1 and CDR2: LGHDT and YNNKEL (reference sequence). The CDR3 is made up of 13 amino acids. CDR3 in amino acids: CASSHATGVEQYF. Written as DNA, the CDR3 is TGTGCCAGCAGCCACGCGACAGGGGTCGAGCAGTACTTC.

The chain couples TRBV10-3 to TRBJ1-1; TRBD1 is a possible D gene (6 bases). The CDR3 is made up of 14 amino acids. Germline CDR1 ENHRY, CDR2 SYGVKD. Trimming stripped 6 bases from V and 1 base from J, with 12 bases between. CDR3 sequence reads: CAIRPTGPNTEAFF. DNA for the CDR3: TGTGCCATCAGACCCACAGGGCCGAACACTGAAGCTTTCTTT.

The table lists this clone with a few counts. This chain links TRBV28 with TRBJ2-2; D gene unclear. Trimming left V 4 bases short and J 0 bases short, with 9 bases between. The CDR3 is 15 residues long. Germline V CDR1 and CDR2: MDHEN, SYDVKM. CDR3 coding DNA: TGTGCCAGCAGTTCAGGATCCGCGAACACCGGGGAGCTGTTTTTT. Translating it yields CASSSGSANTGELFF.

J is TRBJ2-5 and V is TRBV7-2; D is undetermined. Germline loops: CDR1 SGHTA, CDR2 FQGNSA. With 5 bases removed from V and 4 bases from J, the gap between germline ends came to 8 bases. The CDR3 is made up of 12 amino acids. The CDR3 loop is CASSPPRETQYF. In DNA, the CDR3 is TGTGCCAGCAGCCCTCCTCGAGAGACCCAGTACTTC.

The chain recombines TRBV7-2 with TRBJ2-1, with 7 bases that match TRBD1. The CDR3 sequence is 14 residues long. Germline V CDR1 and CDR2: SGHTA, FQGNSA. Trimming removed 5 bases from V and 8 bases from J; junction bases left unmatched: 9. In nucleotides, the CDR3 is TGTGCCAGCAGCCTTCCGGGACAGCATCATGAGCAGTTCTTC. This translates into CASSLPGQHHEQFF.

This clone has more than one count but fewer than ten. This chain links TRBV9 with TRBJ1-1; perhaps TRBD1 as D (6 bases). The CDR3 totals 13 residues. The germline gives CDR1 SGDLS, CDR2 YYNGEE. V gave up 4 bases and J gave up 4 bases, with 11 bases separating them. The CDR3 nucleotides read TGTGCCAGCAGCTTTGGACAGCGCACTGAAGCTTTCTTT. Translated: CASSFGQRTEAFF.

CDR3 DNA sequence: TGTGCCAGCAGTGAGGCATCATCCTACGAGCAGTACTTC. Its translation is CASSEASSYEQYF. The rearrangement joins TRBV6-1 to TRBJ2-7; no firm D call. The V end lost 3 bases, the J end lost 1 base, and 7 bases lay between the germline ends. The CDR3 contains 13 residues. Germline CDR1 is MNHNS and CDR2 is SASEGT.

This chain links TRBV2 with TRBJ1-5; D may be TRBD1 (6 bases). Trimming removed 6 bases at V and 4 bases at J, with 10 bases between. Looked up from germline, CDR1 is SNHLY and CDR2 is FYNNEI. The CDR3 contains 13 residues. Here the CDR3 reads CASRTTGNQPQHF. The CDR3 bases are TGTGCCAGCAGGACGACAGGAAATCAGCCCCAGCATTTT.

The rearrangement joins TRBV9 to TRBJ2-2, with 9 bases lining up with TRBD2. V trimming: 3 bases; J trimming: 3 bases; junction bases outside the gene matches: 9. The CDR3 is made up of 17 amino acids. CDR1 is SGDLS and CDR2 is YYNGEE in the germline V gene. Here the CDR3 reads CASSAGTSWGDTGELFF. CDR3 DNA sequence: TGTGCCAGCAGCGCCGGGACTAGCTGGGGGGACACCGGGGAGCTGTTTTTT.

The chain joins TRBV5-5 to TRBJ2-2; D possibly corresponds to TRBD1 (5 bases). V lost 3 bases to trimming and J lost 9 bases, with 21 bases between them. From germline, CDR1 is SGHKS and CDR2 YYEKEE (reference sequence). The CDR3 is made up of 16 amino acids. The chain's CDR3 is CASSWQGQGSSRELFF. The CDR3 region has the DNA TGTGCCAGCAGCTGGCAGGGCCAGGGAAGTTCCAGGGAGCTGTTTTTT. The full variable domain, its missing parts supplied by reference TRBV5-5 and TRBJ2-2, is DAGVTQSPTHLIKTRGQQVTLRCSPISGHKSVSWYQQVLGQGPQFIFQYYEKEERGRGNFPDRFSARQFPNYSSELNVNALLLGDSALYLCASSWQGQGSSRELFFGEGSRLTVL.

This clone was seen more than once but under ten times. This chain links TRBV4-3 with TRBJ1-6; 9 nucleotides agree with TRBD1. After removal of 3 bases from V and 8 bases from J, the junction contained 11 bases not matched to a gene. The CDR3 loop spans 17 amino acids. Germline CDR1 LGHNA, CDR2 YSLEER. The CDR3 sequence: CASSHSTGDRDYSPLHF. In DNA form, the CDR3 reads TGCGCCAGCAGCCACTCGACCGGGGACAGGGATTATTCACCCCTCCACTTT.

The chain recombines TRBV4-2 with TRBJ2-1, with 11 bases aligning to TRBD2. Germline CDR1 and CDR2: LGHNA and YNFKEQ. The trim removed 4 bases at V and 1 base at J, leaving 3 bases unmatched. The CDR3 contains 16 residues. The CDR3 reads CASSRLAGGSYNEQFF. In DNA, the CDR3 is TGTGCCAGCAGCCGATTAGCGGGAGGGTCCTACAATGAGCAGTTCTTC.